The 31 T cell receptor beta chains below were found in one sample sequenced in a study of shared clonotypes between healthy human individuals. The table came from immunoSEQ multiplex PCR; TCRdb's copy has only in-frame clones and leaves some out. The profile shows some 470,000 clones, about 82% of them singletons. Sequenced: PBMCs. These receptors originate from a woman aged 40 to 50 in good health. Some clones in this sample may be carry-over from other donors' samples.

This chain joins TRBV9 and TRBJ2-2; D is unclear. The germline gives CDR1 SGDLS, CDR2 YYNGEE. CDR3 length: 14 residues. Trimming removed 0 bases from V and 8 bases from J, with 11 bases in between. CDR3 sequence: CASSVGSLGGELFF. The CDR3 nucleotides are TGTGCCAGCAGCGTAGGGAGTCTGGGAGGGGAGCTGTTTTTT.

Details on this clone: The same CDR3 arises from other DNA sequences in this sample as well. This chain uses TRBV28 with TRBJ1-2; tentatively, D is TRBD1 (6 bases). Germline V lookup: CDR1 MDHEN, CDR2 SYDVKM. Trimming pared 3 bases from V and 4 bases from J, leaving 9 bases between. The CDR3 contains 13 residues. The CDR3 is CASSLGGAYGYTF. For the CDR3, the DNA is TGTGCCAGCAGTTTGGGGGGGGCCTATGGCTACACCTTC.

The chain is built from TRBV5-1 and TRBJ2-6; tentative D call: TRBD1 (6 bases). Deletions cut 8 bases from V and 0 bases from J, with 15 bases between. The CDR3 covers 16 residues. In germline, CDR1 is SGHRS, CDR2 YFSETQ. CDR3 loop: CASNPGHPSGANVLTF. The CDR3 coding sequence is TGCGCCAGTAACCCGGGACATCCCTCTGGGGCCAACGTCCTGACTTTC.

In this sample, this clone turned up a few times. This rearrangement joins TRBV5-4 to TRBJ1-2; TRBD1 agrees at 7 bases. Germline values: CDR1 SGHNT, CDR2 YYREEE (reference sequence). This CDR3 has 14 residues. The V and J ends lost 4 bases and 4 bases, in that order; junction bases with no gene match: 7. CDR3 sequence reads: CASSPTGSAYGYTF. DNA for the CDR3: TGTGCCAGCAGCCCGACAGGGTCGGCCTATGGCTACACCTTC.

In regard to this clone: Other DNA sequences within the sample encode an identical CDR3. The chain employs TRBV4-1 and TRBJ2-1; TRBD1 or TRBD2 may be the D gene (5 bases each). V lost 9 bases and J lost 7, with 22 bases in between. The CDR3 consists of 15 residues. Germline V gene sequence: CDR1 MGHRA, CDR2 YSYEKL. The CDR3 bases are TGCGCCAGTCGGGACGCCCTGGGGAAGGGTAATGAGCAGTTCTTC. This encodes CASRDALGKGNEQFF.

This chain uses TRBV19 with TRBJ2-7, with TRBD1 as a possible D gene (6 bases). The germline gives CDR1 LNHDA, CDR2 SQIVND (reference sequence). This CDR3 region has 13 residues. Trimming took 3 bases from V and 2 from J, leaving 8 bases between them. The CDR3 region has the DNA TGTGCCAGTAGTATTGGGACACCCTACGAGCAGTACTTC. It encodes CASSIGTPYEQYF.

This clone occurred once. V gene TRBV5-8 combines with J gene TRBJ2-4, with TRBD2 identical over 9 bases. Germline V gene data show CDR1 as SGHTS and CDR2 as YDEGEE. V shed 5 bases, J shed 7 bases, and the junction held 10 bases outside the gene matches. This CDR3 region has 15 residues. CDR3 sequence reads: CASRLPRGRGNIQYF. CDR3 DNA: TGTGCCAGCAGGTTACCTCGCGGGAGGGGGAACATTCAGTACTTC.

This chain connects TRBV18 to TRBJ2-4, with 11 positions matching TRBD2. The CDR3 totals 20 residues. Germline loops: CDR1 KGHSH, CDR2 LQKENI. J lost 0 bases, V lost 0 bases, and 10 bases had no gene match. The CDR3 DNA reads TGTGCCAGCTCACCACCTATGGGGACTAGCGGATTACTAGCCAAAAACATTCAGTACTTC. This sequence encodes CASSPPMGTSGLLAKNIQYF. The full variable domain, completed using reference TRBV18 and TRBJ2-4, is NAGVMQNPRHLVRRRGQEARLRCSPMKGHSHVYWYRQLPEEGLKFMVYLQKENIIDESGMPKERFSAEFPKEGPSILRIQQVVRGDSAAYFCASSPPMGTSGLLAKNIQYFGAGTRLSVL.

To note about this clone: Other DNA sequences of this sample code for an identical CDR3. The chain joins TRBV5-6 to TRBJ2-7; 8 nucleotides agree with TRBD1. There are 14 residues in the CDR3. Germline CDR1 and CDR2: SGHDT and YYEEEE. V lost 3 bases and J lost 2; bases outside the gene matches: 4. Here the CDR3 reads CASSWTGLPYEQYF. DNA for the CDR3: TGTGCCAGCAGCTGGACAGGGTTACCCTACGAGCAGTACTTC. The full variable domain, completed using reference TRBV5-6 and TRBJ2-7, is DAGVTQSPTHLIKTRGQQVTLRCSPKSGHDTVSWYQQALGQGPQFIFQYYEEEERQRGNFPDRFSGHQFPNYSSELNVNALLLGDSALYLCASSWTGLPYEQYFGPGTRLTVT.

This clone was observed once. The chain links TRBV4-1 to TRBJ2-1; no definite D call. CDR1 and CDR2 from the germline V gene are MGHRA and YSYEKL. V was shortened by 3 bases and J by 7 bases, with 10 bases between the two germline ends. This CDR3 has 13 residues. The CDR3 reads CASSHPRSNEQFF. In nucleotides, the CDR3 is TGCGCCAGCAGCCATCCCCGGAGTAATGAGCAGTTCTTC.

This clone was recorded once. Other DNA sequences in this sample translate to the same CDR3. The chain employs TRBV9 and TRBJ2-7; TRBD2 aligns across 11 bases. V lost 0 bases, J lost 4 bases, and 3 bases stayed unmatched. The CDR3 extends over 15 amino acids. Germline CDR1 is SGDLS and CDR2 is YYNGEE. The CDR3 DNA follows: TGTGCCAGCAGCGTAGGACTAGCGGGATCTTACGAGCAGTACTTC. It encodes CASSVGLAGSYEQYF.

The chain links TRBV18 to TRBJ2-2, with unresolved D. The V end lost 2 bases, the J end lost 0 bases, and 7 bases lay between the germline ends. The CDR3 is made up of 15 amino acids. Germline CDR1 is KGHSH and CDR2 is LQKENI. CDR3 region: CASSPIGPNTGELFF. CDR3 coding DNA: TGTGCCAGCTCACCAATCGGGCCGAACACCGGGGAGCTGTTTTTT.

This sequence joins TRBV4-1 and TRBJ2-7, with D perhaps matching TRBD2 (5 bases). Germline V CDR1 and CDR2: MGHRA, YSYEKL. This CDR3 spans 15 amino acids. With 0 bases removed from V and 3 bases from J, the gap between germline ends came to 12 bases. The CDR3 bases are TGCGCCAGCAGCCAAGACTCGGGGAGTGGCTACGAGCAGTACTTC. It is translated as CASSQDSGSGYEQYF.

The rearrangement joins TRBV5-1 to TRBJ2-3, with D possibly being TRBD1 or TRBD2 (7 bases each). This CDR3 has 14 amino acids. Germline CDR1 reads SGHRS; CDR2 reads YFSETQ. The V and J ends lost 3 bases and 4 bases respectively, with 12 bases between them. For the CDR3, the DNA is TGCGCCAGCAGCTCACAGGGGAGGGCAGATACGCAGTATTTT. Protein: CASSSQGRADTQYF.

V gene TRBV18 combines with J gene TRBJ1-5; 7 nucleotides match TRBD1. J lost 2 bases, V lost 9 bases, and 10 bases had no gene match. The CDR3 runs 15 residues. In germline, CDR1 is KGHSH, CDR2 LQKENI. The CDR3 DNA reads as TGTGCCAGTCGGGGGGGGACAGATGGCAATCAGCCCCAGCATTTT. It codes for CASRGGTDGNQPQHF.

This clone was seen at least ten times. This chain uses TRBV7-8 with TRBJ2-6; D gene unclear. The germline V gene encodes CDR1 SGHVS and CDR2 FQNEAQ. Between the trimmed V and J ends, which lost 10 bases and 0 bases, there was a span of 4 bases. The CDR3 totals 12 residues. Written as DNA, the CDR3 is TGTGCCACCATCTCTGGGGCCAACGTCCTGACTTTC. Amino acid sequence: CATISGANVLTF.

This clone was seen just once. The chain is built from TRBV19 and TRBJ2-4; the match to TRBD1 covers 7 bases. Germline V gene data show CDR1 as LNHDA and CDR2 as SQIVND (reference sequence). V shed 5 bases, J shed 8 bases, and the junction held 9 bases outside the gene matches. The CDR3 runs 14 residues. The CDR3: CASSPLTGIDIQYF. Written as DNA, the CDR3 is TGTGCCAGTAGTCCCCTGACAGGGATCGACATTCAGTACTTC.

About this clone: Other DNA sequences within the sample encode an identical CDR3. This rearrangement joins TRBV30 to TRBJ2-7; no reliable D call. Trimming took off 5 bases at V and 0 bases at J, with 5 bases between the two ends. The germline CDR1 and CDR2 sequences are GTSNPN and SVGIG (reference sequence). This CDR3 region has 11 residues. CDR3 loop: CAWGSSYEQYF. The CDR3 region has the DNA TGTGCCTGGGGTAGCTCCTACGAGCAGTACTTC.

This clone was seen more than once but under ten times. The CDR3: CASSLTGVGYTF. CDR3 bases: TGTGCCAGCAGCTTGACAGGGGTGGGCTACACCTTC. This sequence joins TRBV5-4 and TRBJ1-2; 7 bases align to TRBD1. This CDR3 spans 12 amino acids. Germline values: CDR1 SGHNT, CDR2 YYREEE (reference sequence). V dropped 1 base and J dropped 8; count of bases not matched to a gene: 2.

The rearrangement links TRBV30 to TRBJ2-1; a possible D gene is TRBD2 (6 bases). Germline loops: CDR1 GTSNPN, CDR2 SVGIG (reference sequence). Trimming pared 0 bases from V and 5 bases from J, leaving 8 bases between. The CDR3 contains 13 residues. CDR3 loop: CAWSVGGNNEQFF. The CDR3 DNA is TGTGCCTGGAGTGTAGGCGGGAACAATGAGCAGTTCTTC.

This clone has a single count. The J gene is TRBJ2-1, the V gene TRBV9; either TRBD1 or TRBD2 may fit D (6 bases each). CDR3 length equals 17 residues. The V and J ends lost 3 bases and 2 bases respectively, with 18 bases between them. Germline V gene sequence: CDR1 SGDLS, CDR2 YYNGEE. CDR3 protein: CASSGRGDSPTYNEQFF. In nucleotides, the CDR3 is TGTGCCAGCAGCGGGAGGGGGGACTCCCCGACCTACAATGAGCAGTTCTTC. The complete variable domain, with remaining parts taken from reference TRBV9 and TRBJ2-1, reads DSGVTQTPKHLITATGQRVTLRCSPRSGDLSVYWYQQSLDQGLQFLIQYYNGEERAKGNILERFSAQQFPDLHSELNLSSLELGDSALYFCASSGRGDSPTYNEQFFGPGTRLTVL.

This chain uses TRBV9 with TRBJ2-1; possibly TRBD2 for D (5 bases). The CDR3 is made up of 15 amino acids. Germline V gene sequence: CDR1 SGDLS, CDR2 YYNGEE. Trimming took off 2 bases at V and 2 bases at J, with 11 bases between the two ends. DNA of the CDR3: TGTGCCAGCAGCGTGCAAGGGAGCACCTACAATGAGCAGTTCTTC. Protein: CASSVQGSTYNEQFF.

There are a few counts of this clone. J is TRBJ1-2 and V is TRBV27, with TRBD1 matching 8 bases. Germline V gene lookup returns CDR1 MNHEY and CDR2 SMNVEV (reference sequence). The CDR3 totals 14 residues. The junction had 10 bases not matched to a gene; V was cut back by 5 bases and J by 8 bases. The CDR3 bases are TGTGCCAGCAGTCCCCGTGGACAGGGCGGCGGCTACACCTTC. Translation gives CASSPRGQGGGYTF.

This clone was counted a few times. The CDR3 protein is CARGLSSRIQYF. DNA of the CDR3: TGTGCCAGAGGATTAAGTTCTCGGATTCAGTACTTC. The gene calls are TRBV27 and TRBJ2-4; D unresolved. With 9 bases removed from V and 10 bases from J, the gap between germline ends came to 16 bases. From germline, CDR1 is MNHEY and CDR2 SMNVEV (reference sequence). The CDR3 runs to 12 residues.

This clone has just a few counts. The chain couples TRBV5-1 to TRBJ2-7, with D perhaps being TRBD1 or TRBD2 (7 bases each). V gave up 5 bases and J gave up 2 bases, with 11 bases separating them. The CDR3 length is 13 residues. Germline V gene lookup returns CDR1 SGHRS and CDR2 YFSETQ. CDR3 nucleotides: TGCGCCAGCAGGGCAGGGGGGGCCTACGAGCAGTACTTC. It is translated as CASRAGGAYEQYF.

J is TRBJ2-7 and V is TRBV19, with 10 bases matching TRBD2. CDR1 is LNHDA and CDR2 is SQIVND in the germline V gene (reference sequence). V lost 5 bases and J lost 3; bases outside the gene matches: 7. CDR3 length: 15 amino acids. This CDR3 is CASSPLAGANYEQYF. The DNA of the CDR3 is TGTGCCAGTAGTCCCCTAGCGGGAGCAAACTACGAGCAGTACTTC.

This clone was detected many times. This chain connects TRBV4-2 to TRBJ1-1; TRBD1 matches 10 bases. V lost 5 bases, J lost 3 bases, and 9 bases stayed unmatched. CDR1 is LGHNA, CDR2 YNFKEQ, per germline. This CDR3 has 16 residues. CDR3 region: CASSLGTGVEDTEAFF. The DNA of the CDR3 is TGTGCCAGCAGCTTGGGGACAGGGGTTGAGGACACTGAAGCTTTCTTT.

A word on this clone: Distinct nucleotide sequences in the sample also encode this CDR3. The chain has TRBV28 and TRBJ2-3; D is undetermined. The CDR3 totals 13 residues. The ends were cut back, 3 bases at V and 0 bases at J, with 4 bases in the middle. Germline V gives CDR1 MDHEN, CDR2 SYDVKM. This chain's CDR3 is CASSLGSTDTQYF. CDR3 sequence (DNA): TGTGCCAGCAGTTTGGGCAGCACAGATACGCAGTATTTT.

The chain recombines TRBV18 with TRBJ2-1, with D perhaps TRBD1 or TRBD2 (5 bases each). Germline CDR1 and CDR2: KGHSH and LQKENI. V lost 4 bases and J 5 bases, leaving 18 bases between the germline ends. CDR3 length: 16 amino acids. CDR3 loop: CASSLFSGTADNEQFF. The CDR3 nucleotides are TGTGCCAGCTCACTCTTTTCCGGGACGGCAGACAATGAGCAGTTCTTC.

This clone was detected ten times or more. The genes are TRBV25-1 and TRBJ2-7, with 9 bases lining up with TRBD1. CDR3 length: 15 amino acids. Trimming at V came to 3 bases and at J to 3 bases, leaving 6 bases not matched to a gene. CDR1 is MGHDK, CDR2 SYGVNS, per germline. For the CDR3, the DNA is TGTGCCAGCAGTGATATGGACAGGGGTCTCTACGAGCAGTACTTC. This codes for CASSDMDRGLYEQYF.

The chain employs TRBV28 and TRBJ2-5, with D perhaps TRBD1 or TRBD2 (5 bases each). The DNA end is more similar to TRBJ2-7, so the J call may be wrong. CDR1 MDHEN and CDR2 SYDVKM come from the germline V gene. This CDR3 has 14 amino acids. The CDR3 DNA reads TGTGCCAGCAGGGGGGAAGGGGAGTCCTACGAGCAGTACTTC. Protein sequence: CASRGEGESYEQYF.